Following are 23 T cell receptor beta chains from one sample sequenced in a study of blood T cell repertoires in COVID-19. TCRdb's copy holds only in-frame clones and misses some; the assay was immunoSEQ multiplex PCR. The sample includes about 240,000 clones, 84% of them seen just once. Material: peripheral blood. The source is a man aged 45-65 years with acute or convalescent COVID-19.

The chain links TRBV7-9 to TRBJ2-2, with TRBD2 matching 8 bases. V shed 3 bases and J 5 bases; nucleotides not matched to a gene: 5. The CDR3 is 15 residues long. The V gene's germline CDR1 is SEHNR and CDR2 FQNEAQ (reference sequence). The CDR3 coding sequence is TGTGCCAGCAGCTTTCGTACTAGCGGTACCGGGGAGCTGTTTTTT. Protein sequence: CASSFRTSGTGELFF. Supplemented by reference TRBV7-9 and TRBJ2-2, the full variable domain reads DTGVSQNPRHKITKRGQNVTFRCDPISEHNRLYWYRQTLGQGPEFLTYFQNEAQLEKSRLLSDRFSAERPKGSFSTLEIQRTEQGDSAMYLCASSFRTSGTGELFFGEGSRLTVL.

This clone appeared a single time. V gene TRBV6-1 combines with J gene TRBJ1-2; no clear D. The CDR3 consists of 15 residues. Trimming took off 2 bases at V and 7 bases at J, with 17 bases between the two ends. Germline CDR1 MNHNS, CDR2 SASEGT. The CDR3 sequence is CASSEFFGGSSGYTF. CDR3 in DNA: TGTGCCAGCAGTGAATTTTTTGGCGGGAGTAGTGGCTACACCTTC.

This clone was counted once. The chain has TRBV6-5 and TRBJ2-3, with D possibly matching TRBD1 (5 bases). The germline gives CDR1 MNHEY, CDR2 SVGAGI. V shed 7 bases and J shed 0 bases, with 14 bases lying between them. The CDR3 covers 15 residues. CDR3 region: CASKRQISSTDTQYF. In DNA form, the CDR3 reads TGTGCCAGCAAGAGACAGATCTCCAGCACAGATACGCAGTATTTT.

V and J are TRBV2 and TRBJ1-2, with D hard to call. CDR3 size: 10 residues. Germline V lookup: CDR1 SNHLY, CDR2 FYNNEI. V lost 4 bases and J 7 bases, leaving 4 bases between the germline ends. The CDR3 protein is CASSALGYTF. DNA of the CDR3: TGTGCCAGCAGTGCCCTTGGCTACACCTTC.

The chain employs TRBV3-1 (or the pseudogene TRBV3-2) and TRBJ2-1; TRBD2 agrees at 14 bases. This CDR3 contains 16 residues. With 1 base clipped from V and 4 bases from J, the junction kept 0 bases outside the gene matches. Germline CDR1 is LGHDT and CDR2 is YNNKEL (reference sequence). The CDR3 region is CASSQGLAGGYNEQFF. CDR3 coding DNA: TGTGCCAGCAGCCAAGGACTAGCGGGGGGGTACAATGAGCAGTTCTTC.

The gene calls are TRBV5-4 and TRBJ1-3; possibly TRBD1 for D (5 bases). This CDR3 spans 15 amino acids. The V and J ends lost 4 bases and 4 bases respectively, with 15 bases between them. The germline gives CDR1 SGHNT, CDR2 YYREEE (reference sequence). The CDR3 is CASSPRDSSGNTIYF. CDR3 DNA: TGTGCCAGCAGCCCCCGCGACAGCTCAGGAAACACCATATATTTT.

The chain uses TRBV3-1 (or the pseudogene TRBV3-2) and TRBJ1-1; D not resolved. Trimming shortened V by 5 bases and J by 3 bases, and 7 bases separated the two germline ends. This CDR3 is 12 amino acids long. CDR1 is LGHDT and CDR2 is YNNKEL in the germline V gene (reference sequence). The CDR3 sequence is CASSDIYTEAFF. Written as DNA, the CDR3 is TGTGCCAGCAGCGACATATACACTGAAGCTTTCTTT.

This clone showed up just a few times. The CDR3 sequence: CASSRYRQATNEKLFF. DNA for the CDR3: TGTGCCAGCAGTCGATACCGACAGGCAACTAATGAAAAACTGTTTTTT. J is TRBJ1-4 and V is TRBV6-6, with D possibly being TRBD1 (6 bases). Per germline, CDR1 MNHNY and CDR2 SVGAGI (reference sequence). This CDR3 is built from 16 residues. Between the trimmed V and J ends, which lost 5 bases and 0 bases, there was a span of 13 bases.

The rearrangement uses TRBV18 and TRBJ1-3; a weak D match, TRBD1 (6 bases). The germline V and J ends were trimmed by 4 bases and 3 bases, with 10 bases remaining between them. This CDR3 is built from 14 residues. Germline CDR1 reads KGHSH; CDR2 reads LQKENI. Here the CDR3 reads CASSLQGNGNTIYF. The CDR3 bases are TGTGCCAGCTCACTACAGGGAAATGGAAACACCATATATTTT.

V usage is TRBV2 and J usage is TRBJ1-5; a weak D match, TRBD1 (5 bases). V gave up 5 bases and J gave up 3 bases, with 11 bases separating them. The CDR3 extends over 14 amino acids. Germline CDR1 reads SNHLY; CDR2 reads FYNNEI. The CDR3 nucleotides read TGTGCCAGCAGTCCCGACAGCTTCAATCAGCCCCAGCATTTT. The encoded protein is CASSPDSFNQPQHF. The complete variable domain, with remaining parts taken from reference TRBV2 and TRBJ1-5, reads EPEVTQTPSHQVTQMGQEVILRCVPISNHLYFYWYRQILGQKVEFLVSFYNNEISEKSEIFDDQFSVERPDGSNFTLKIRSTKLEDSAMYFCASSPDSFNQPQHFGDGTRLSIL.

V gene TRBV6-4 combines with J gene TRBJ2-3; weak D call: TRBD1 (6 bases). The CDR3 is made up of 14 amino acids. The ends were cut back, 4 bases at V and 3 bases at J, with 11 bases in the middle. The germline gives CDR1 MRHNA, CDR2 SNTAGT. The CDR3 sequence is CASSAGVETDTQYF. Written as DNA, the CDR3 is TGTGCCAGCAGTGCAGGGGTTGAGACAGATACGCAGTATTTT.

The chain combines TRBV5-1 with TRBJ1-2; D gene unclear. Germline V CDR1 and CDR2: SGHRS, YFSETQ. The V end lost 4 bases, the J end lost 2 bases, and 15 bases lay between the germline ends. CDR3 length: 15 amino acids. As DNA, the CDR3 is TGCGCCAGCAGCCCCTCCTTGGCTTTCAACTATGGCTACACCTTC. It specifies CASSPSLAFNYGYTF.

This clone was counted between two and nine times. The chain links TRBV9 to TRBJ2-1, with TRBD2 matching over 13 bases. Germline V gene sequence: CDR1 SGDLS, CDR2 YYNGEE. V shed 3 bases and J 4 bases; nucleotides not matched to a gene: 7. This CDR3 spans 17 amino acids. The CDR3 bases are TGTGCCAGCAGCGGGACTAGCGGGGGCTGGACGTACAATGAGCAGTTCTTC. Protein: CASSGTSGGWTYNEQFF.

The chain recombines TRBV7-3 with TRBJ2-1, with 12 bases identical to TRBD2. From germline, CDR1 is SGHTA and CDR2 FQGTGA. V shed 3 bases and J 11 bases; nucleotides not matched to a gene: 8. The CDR3 covers 15 residues. The CDR3 loop is CASSFDSGTSGQQFF. CDR3 coding DNA: TGTGCCAGCAGCTTTGATTCCGGGACTAGCGGGCAGCAGTTCTTC.

The count of this clone is one. V is TRBV11-2 and J is TRBJ2-5, with 11 nucleotides matching TRBD2. V was pared by 1 base and J by 4 bases, with 5 bases of the junction left unmatched. The CDR3 loop spans 16 amino acids. Germline CDR1 and CDR2: SGHAT and FQNNGV. The CDR3 sequence: CASSLGLAGGGETQYF. CDR3 in DNA: TGTGCCAGCAGCTTAGGTCTAGCGGGAGGTGGAGAGACCCAGTACTTC.

The chain links TRBV10-1 to TRBJ2-3, with TRBD2 identical over 8 bases. This CDR3 comprises 15 residues. Unmatched junction bases numbered 9, after V lost 6 bases and J lost 4 bases. Germline CDR1 and CDR2: WNHNN and SYGVQD (reference sequence). In DNA, the CDR3 is TGCGCCAGCAGGAGGGGACTAGGAGGAGCAGATACGCAGTATTTT. Translating gives CASRRGLGGADTQYF.

The chain uses TRBV19 and TRBJ1-5; tentative D call: TRBD1 (6 bases). The germline V and J ends were trimmed by 2 bases and 4 bases, with 15 bases remaining between them. Germline V CDR1 and CDR2: LNHDA, SQIVND (reference sequence). This CDR3 has 16 residues. The CDR3 sequence: CASSITPRGANQPQHF. CDR3 sequence (DNA): TGTGCCAGTAGTATAACCCCCAGGGGCGCAAATCAGCCCCAGCATTTT.

J is TRBJ2-7 and V is TRBV7-9; 9 bases fit TRBD1. V shed 5 bases, J shed 2 bases, and the junction held 4 bases outside the gene matches. This CDR3 contains 14 residues. Looked up from germline, CDR1 is SEHNR and CDR2 is FQNEAQ (reference sequence). This CDR3 is CASSPRQGAYEQYF. The CDR3 DNA follows: TGTGCCAGCAGCCCACGACAGGGGGCCTACGAGCAGTACTTC.

About this clone: One end of the junction is discordant with germline, which a read error may explain. V and J are TRBV7-7 and TRBJ2-1; tentatively, D is TRBD2 (6 bases). CDR3 length: 16 amino acids. Germline V CDR1 and CDR2: SSHAT, FNYEAQ (reference sequence). CDR3 sequence: CASSLAAGPSYNEQFF. Written as DNA, the CDR3 is TGTGCTAGCAGCTTAGCGGCGGGGCCCTCCTACAATGAGCAGTTCTTC.

The genes are TRBV27 and TRBJ1-4, with D perhaps matching TRBD1 (5 bases). Germline assignment: CDR1 MNHEY and CDR2 SMNVEV (reference sequence). This CDR3 spans 12 amino acids. With 6 bases removed from V and 4 bases from J, the gap between germline ends came to 6 bases. The CDR3 region is CASSRDNEKLFF. The DNA of the CDR3 is TGTGCCAGCAGCAGGGATAATGAAAAACTGTTTTTT.

The V gene is TRBV6-5, the J gene TRBJ2-1, with D possibly TRBD1 on 6 matching bases. The CDR3 sequence is 11 residues long. With 7 bases removed from V and 6 bases from J, the gap between germline ends came to 7 bases. CDR1 and CDR2 from the germline V gene are MNHEY and SVGAGI. The DNA of the CDR3 is TGTGCCAGCATACAGGGCAATGAGCAGTTCTTC. It specifies CASIQGNEQFF.

In its sample, this clone was seen once. This chain's CDR3 is CASSVADRGGYTF. The CDR3 region has the DNA TGTGCCAGCAGCGTCGCGGACAGGGGAGGCTACACCTTC. The V gene is TRBV9, the J gene TRBJ1-2; 9 bases are a match to TRBD1. CDR3 length: 13 residues. Unmatched junction bases numbered 4, after V lost 2 bases and J lost 8 bases. Per the germline V gene, CDR1 is SGDLS and CDR2 is YYNGEE. The whole variable domain, remainder taken from reference TRBV9 and TRBJ1-2, is DSGVTQTPKHLITATGQRVTLRCSPRSGDLSVYWYQQSLDQGLQFLIQYYNGEERAKGNILERFSAQQFPDLHSELNLSSLELGDSALYFCASSVADRGGYTFGSGTRLTVV.

This rearrangement joins TRBV6-6 to TRBJ1-5; the match to TRBD1 covers 7 bases. Unmatched junction bases numbered 3, after V lost 2 bases and J lost 2 bases. Germline CDR1 MNHNY, CDR2 SVGAGI (reference sequence). The CDR3 loop spans 15 amino acids. In DNA form, the CDR3 reads TGTGCCAGCAGTTACCCCGGGACAGGCAATCAGCCCCAGCATTTT. Protein product: CASSYPGTGNQPQHF.